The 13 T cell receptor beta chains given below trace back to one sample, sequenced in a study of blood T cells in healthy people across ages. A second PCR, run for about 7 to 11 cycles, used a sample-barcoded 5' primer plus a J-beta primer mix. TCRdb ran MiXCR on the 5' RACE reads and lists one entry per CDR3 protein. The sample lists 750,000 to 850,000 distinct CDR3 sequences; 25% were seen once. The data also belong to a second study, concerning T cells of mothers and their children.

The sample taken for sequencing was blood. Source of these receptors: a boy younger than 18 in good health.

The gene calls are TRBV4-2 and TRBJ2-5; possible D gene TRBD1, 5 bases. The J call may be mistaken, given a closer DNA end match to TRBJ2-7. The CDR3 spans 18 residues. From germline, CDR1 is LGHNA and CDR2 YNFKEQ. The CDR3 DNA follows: TGTGCCAGCAGCCAATCGCTTCCCCCAGACAGCGTCTCCTACGAGCAGTACTTC. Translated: CASSQSLPPDSVSYEQYF.

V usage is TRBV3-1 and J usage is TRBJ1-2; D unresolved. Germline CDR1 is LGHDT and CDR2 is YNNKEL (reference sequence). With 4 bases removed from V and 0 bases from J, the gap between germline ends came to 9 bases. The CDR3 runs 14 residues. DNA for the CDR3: TGTGCCAGCAGCCTCCCCGACACTAACTATGGCTACACCTTC. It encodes CASSLPDTNYGYTF.

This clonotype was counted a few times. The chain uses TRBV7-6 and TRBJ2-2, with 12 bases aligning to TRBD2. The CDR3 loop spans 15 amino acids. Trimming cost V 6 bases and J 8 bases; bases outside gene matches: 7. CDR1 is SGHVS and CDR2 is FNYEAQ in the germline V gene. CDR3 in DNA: TGTGCCAGCAGTTCGACTAGCGGGGGAACGGGGGAGCTGTTTTTT. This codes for CASSSTSGGTGELFF.

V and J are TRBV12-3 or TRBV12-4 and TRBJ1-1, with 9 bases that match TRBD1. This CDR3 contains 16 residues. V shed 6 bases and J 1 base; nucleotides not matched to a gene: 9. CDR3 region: CASRHYTGGANTEAFF. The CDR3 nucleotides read TGTGCCAGCAGACACTACACAGGGGGCGCGAACACTGAAGCTTTCTTT.

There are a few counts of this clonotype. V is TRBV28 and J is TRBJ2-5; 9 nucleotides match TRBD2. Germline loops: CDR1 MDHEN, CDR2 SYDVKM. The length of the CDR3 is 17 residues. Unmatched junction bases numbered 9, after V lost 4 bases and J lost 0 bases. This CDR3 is CASSYTQRLADQETQYF. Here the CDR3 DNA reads TGTGCCAGCAGTTATACACAGAGACTAGCGGACCAAGAGACCCAGTACTTC.

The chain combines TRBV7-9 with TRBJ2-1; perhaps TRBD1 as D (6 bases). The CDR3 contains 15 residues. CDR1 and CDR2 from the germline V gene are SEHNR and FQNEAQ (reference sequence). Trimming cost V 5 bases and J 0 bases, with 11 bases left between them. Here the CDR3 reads CASSAQGSSYNEQFF. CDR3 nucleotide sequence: TGTGCCAGCAGCGCCCAGGGGAGCTCCTACAATGAGCAGTTCTTC.

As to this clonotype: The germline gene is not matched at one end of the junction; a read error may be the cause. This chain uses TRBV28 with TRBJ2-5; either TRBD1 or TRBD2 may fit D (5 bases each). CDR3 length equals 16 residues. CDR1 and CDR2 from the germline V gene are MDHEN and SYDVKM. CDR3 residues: CASSLITGARQEAQYF. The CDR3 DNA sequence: TGTGCCAGCAGCCTCATTACCGGGGCTCGGCAAGAGGCCCAGTACTTC.

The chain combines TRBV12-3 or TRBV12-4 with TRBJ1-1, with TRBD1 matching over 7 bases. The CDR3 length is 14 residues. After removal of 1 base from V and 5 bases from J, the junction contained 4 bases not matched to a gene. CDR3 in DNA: TGTGCCAGCAGTTTAGAGGGGGCTTGGACTGAAGCTTTCTTT. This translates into CASSLEGAWTEAFF.

CDR3 residues: CSADREEGTEAFF. DNA of the CDR3: TGCAGTGCTGACAGGGAGGAGGGCACTGAAGCTTTCTTT. This chain joins TRBV20-1 and TRBJ1-1, with TRBD1 identical over 7 bases. There are 13 residues in the CDR3. Unmatched junction bases numbered 7, after V lost 5 bases and J lost 4 bases. Germline V gene sequence: CDR1 DFQATT, CDR2 SNEGSKA (reference sequence).

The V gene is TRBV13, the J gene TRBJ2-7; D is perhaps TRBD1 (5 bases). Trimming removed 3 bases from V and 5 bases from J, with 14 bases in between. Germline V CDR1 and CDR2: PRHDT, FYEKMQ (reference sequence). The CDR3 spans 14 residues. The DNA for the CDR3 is TGTGCCAGCAGCTTTAGGACCAGGGCCGACGAGCAGTACTTC. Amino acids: CASSFRTRADEQYF.

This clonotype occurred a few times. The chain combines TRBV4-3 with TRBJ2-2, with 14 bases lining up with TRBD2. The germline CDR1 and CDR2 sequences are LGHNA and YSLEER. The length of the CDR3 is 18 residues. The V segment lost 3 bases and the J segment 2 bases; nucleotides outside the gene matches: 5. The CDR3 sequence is CASSQEGLAGGNTGELFF. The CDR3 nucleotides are TGCGCCAGCAGCCAGGAAGGACTAGCGGGGGGCAACACCGGGGAGCTGTTTTTT.

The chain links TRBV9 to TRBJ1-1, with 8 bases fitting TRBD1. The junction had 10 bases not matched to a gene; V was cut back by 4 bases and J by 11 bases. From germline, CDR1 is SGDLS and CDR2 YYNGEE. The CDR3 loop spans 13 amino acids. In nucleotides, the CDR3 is TGTGCCAGCAGCTCGACAGGGGCCGCGAGGGCTTTCTTT. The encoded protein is CASSSTGAARAFF.

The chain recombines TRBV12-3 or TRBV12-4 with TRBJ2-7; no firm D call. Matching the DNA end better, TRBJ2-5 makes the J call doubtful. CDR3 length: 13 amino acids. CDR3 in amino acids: CASSQNSRETQYF. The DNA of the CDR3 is TGTGCCAGCAGCCAGAACTCCCGGGAGACCCAGTACTTC.